These T cell receptor beta chains were read from a single sample in a study of blood T cell repertoires in COVID-19. Assay: immunoSEQ multiplex PCR; the TCRdb copy retains only in-frame clones and omits some. The repertoire has around 60,000 clones, approximately 82% of them found once; the top ten carry approximately 3.6%. The sequenced material came from peripheral blood. The receptors stem from a woman aged 80 or over with acute or convalescent COVID-19. CDR3s include the opening cysteine and the closing phenylalanine or tryptophan. D genes are given only for firm matches. Expanded clones are given a class, and other clones once, few, many or no size at all.

len	j_gene	d_gene	abundance	v_gene	CDR3aa	CDR3nt
15	TRBJ2-7	TRBD1	NA	TRBV5-8	CASSPRGGQGYEQYF	TGTGCCAGCAGCCCGAGGGGGGGACAGGGCTACGAGCAGTACTTC
11	TRBJ1-2	NA	NA	TRBV29-1	CSVTGSYGYTF	TGCAGCGTCACGGGATCCTATGGCTACACCTTC
16	TRBJ1-3	NA	NA	TRBV5-1	CASSRDGVNRGNTIYF	TGCGCCAGCAGCCGTGACGGAGTGAATCGTGGAAACACCATATATTTT
16	TRBJ2-1	TRBD2	NA	TRBV18	CASSPILAGAGNEQFF	TGTGCCAGCTCACCTATCCTAGCGGGGGCGGGTAATGAGCAGTTCTTC
14	TRBJ2-5	TRBD2	few	TRBV19	CASKRSGDQETQYF	TGTGCCAGTAAGCGTAGCGGGGACCAAGAGACCCAGTACTTC
13	TRBJ2-5	NA	NA	TRBV30	CAWSVRTRETQYF	TGTGCCTGGAGTGTACGGACACGGGAGACCCAGTACTTC
15	TRBJ1-4	NA	NA	TRBV19	CASSRQTSTNEKLFF	TGTGCCAGTAGTAGACAGACCTCCACTAATGAAAAACTGTTTTTT
14	TRBJ1-1	TRBD1	NA	TRBV7-2	CASSIQGGGTEAFF	TGTGCCAGCAGCATACAGGGGGGGGGCACTGAAGCTTTCTTT
13	TRBJ2-5	TRBD1	NA	TRBV28	CASSSGGQETQYF	TGTGCCAGCAGTTCAGGGGGCCAAGAGACCCAGTACTTC
12	TRBJ2-4	NA	NA	TRBV12-3/TRBV12-4	CASSLVSGIQYF	TGTGCCAGCAGTTTGGTGTCGGGCATTCAGTACTTC
15	TRBJ2-1	TRBD2	NA	TRBV20-1	CSASVGLAGDDEQFF	TGCAGTGCTAGTGTCGGACTAGCGGGAGATGACGAGCAGTTCTTC
13	TRBJ2-7	NA	NA	TRBV20-1	CSASLQGAYEQYF	TGCAGTGCTAGTTTGCAGGGTGCCTACGAGCAGTACTTC
15	TRBJ1-5	NA	once	TRBV9	CASSFGGDGNQPQHF	TGTGCCAGCAGCTTCGGGGGAGATGGCAATCAGCCCCAGCATTTT
14	TRBJ1-2	TRBD1	few	TRBV28	CASSRTGTNYGYTF	TGTGCCAGCAGTCGGACAGGTACAAACTATGGCTACACCTTC
13	TRBJ1-2	NA	once	TRBV5-1	CASRETGSEGYTF	TGCGCCAGCAGGGAGACGGGGTCGGAGGGCTACACCTTC
14	TRBJ1-1	NA	few	TRBV4-3	CASSQDRRLTEAFF	TGCGCCAGCAGCCAAGATCGGAGGTTGACTGAAGCTTTCTTT
15	TRBJ2-3	TRBD2	NA	TRBV5-6	CASSRTSDYTDTQYF	TGTGCCAGCAGCCGGACTAGCGACTACACAGATACGCAGTATTTT
14	TRBJ1-4	NA	NA	TRBV14	CASSRQTLNEKLFF	TGTGCCAGCAGTCGACAGACCCTAAATGAAAAACTGTTTTTT
14	TRBJ1-2	NA	NA	TRBV6-4	CASSEGGANYGYTF	TGTGCCAGCAGTGAGGGGGGAGCTAACTATGGCTACACCTTC
14	TRBJ2-7	NA	NA	TRBV9	CASSATLVSYEQYF	TGTGCCAGCAGCGCCACACTAGTATCCTACGAGCAGTACTTC
14	TRBJ2-7	TRBD1	NA	TRBV5-1	CASSLDREYYEQYF	TGCGCCAGCAGCTTAGACAGGGAGTATTACGAGCAGTACTTC
14	TRBJ1-2	TRBD1	NA	TRBV5-8	CASRRTGLLYGYTF	TGTGCCAGCAGACGGACAGGGCTCCTCTATGGCTACACCTTC
13	TRBJ2-7	NA	NA	TRBV30	CAWSVGVRYEQYF	TGTGCCTGGAGTGTTGGAGTTCGCTACGAGCAGTACTTC
13	TRBJ2-5	NA	NA	TRBV9	CASSVVQEETQYF	TGTGCCAGCAGCGTAGTTCAGGAAGAGACCCAGTACTTC
15	TRBJ1-5	NA	NA	TRBV2	CASRSQDISNQPQHF	TGTGCCAGCAGATCACAGGACATAAGCAATCAGCCCCAGCATTTT
17	TRBJ1-2	TRBD1	NA	TRBV2	CASIRDRSLPANYGYTF	TGTGCCAGCATCCGGGACAGAAGTCTCCCGGCTAACTATGGCTACACCTTC
13	TRBJ1-5	TRBD1	NA	TRBV3-1/TRBV3-2	CASSRDRNQPQHF	TGTGCCAGCAGCCGGGACAGGAATCAGCCCCAGCATTTT
15	TRBJ2-3	TRBD2	NA	TRBV19	CATRGGQGITDTQYF	TGTGCCACCCGGGGGGGGCAGGGAATAACAGATACGCAGTATTTT
14	TRBJ2-5	TRBD2	NA	TRBV3-1/TRBV3-2	CASSRLAGQETQYF	TGTGCCAGCAGTCGACTAGCGGGCCAAGAGACCCAGTACTTC
13	TRBJ1-2	NA	NA	TRBV14	CASSPGQNYGYTF	TGTGCCAGCAGCCCCGGACAGAACTATGGCTACACCTTC
14	TRBJ2-5	NA	NA	TRBV6-2/TRBV6-3	CASSYYWQQETQYF	TGTGCCAGCAGTTACTATTGGCAGCAAGAGACCCAGTACTTC
12	TRBJ1-2	NA	NA	TRBV10-2	CASSDSGYGYTF	TGCGCCAGCAGTGATAGCGGGTATGGCTACACCTTC
17	TRBJ2-2	NA	NA	TRBV25-1	CASRATGQSWGFGELFF	TGTGCCAGCAGGGCTACCGGACAGTCTTGGGGATTCGGGGAGCTGTTTTTT
15	TRBJ2-2	NA	NA	TRBV7-3	CASSFGSRSTGELFF	TGTGCCAGCAGTTTCGGGTCCCGGAGCACCGGGGAGCTGTTTTTT
15	TRBJ2-7	TRBD2	NA	TRBV9	CASSVGASGGYEQYF	TGTGCCAGCAGCGTAGGGGCTAGCGGGGGATACGAGCAGTACTTC
14	TRBJ1-4	NA	few	TRBV30	CAWSVAAGIEKLFF	TGTGCCTGGAGTGTAGCAGCAGGGATTGAAAAACTGTTTTTT
11	TRBJ2-1	NA	NA	TRBV7-3	CASRRYNEQFF	TGTGCCAGCAGGCGATACAATGAGCAGTTCTTC
13	TRBJ1-1	NA	NA	TRBV14	CASRRQMNTEAFF	TGTGCCAGCAGGCGCCAAATGAACACTGAAGCTTTCTTT
15	TRBJ1-6	NA	NA	TRBV30	CAWSVPGSGLRALHF	TGTGCCTGGAGTGTACCGGGGAGCGGGTTAAGGGCCCTCCACTTT
17	TRBJ1-5	TRBD1	NA	TRBV2	CASSPPRTGNSNQPQHF	TGTGCCAGCAGTCCACCGAGGACAGGGAATAGCAATCAGCCCCAGCATTTT
10	TRBJ1-1	NA	NA	TRBV29-1	CSGVYTEAFF	TGCAGCGGAGTGTACACTGAAGCTTTCTTT
15	TRBJ2-2	NA	NA	TRBV5-1	CASTQTGANTGELFF	TGCGCCAGCACCCAAACCGGGGCGAACACCGGGGAGCTGTTTTTT
13	TRBJ2-7	NA	NA	TRBV6-4	CASSAQGGYEQYF	TGTGCCAGCAGTGCACAGGGGGGGTACGAGCAGTACTTC
13	TRBJ2-7	TRBD1	NA	TRBV19	CASSIPGTGSVYF	TGTGCCAGTAGTATCCCCGGGACAGGGTCGGTGTACTTC
13	TRBJ2-7	NA	NA	TRBV30	CAWSLQGVGEQYF	TGTGCCTGGAGTTTACAGGGTGTCGGCGAGCAGTACTTC